These T cell receptor beta chains were read from a single sample in a study of cytomegalovirus exposure and HLA in healthy donors. Data came from immunoSEQ multiplex PCR; TCRdb stores just in-frame clones and leaves some out. Among approximately 200,000 clones listed, 70% to 90% were seen once. Sequencing was done on a sample of PBMCs. These receptors all stem from a woman aged 18-29 years in good health and CMV-seronegative. The CDR3 runs from the conserved cysteine through the conserved F or W. Each record gives: J gene, V gene, CDR3 protein.

J gene: TRBJ1-2
V gene: TRBV6-6
CDR3 protein: CASRETGYDGYTF

J gene: TRBJ2-1
V gene: TRBV19
CDR3 protein: CASSQGVGGEHNEQFF

J gene: TRBJ2-7
V gene: TRBV2
CDR3 protein: CASSLSTGYSPPYEQYF

J gene: TRBJ2-7
V gene: TRBV7-9
CDR3 protein: CASSSGTSYEQYF

J gene: TRBJ2-7
V gene: TRBV20-1
CDR3 protein: CSASKLYEQYF

J gene: TRBJ2-7
V gene: TRBV6-1
CDR3 protein: CASSEADSSYEQYF

J gene: TRBJ2-2
V gene: TRBV28
CDR3 protein: CASSSRGAPNTGELFF

J gene: TRBJ1-1
V gene: TRBV28
CDR3 protein: CASSYSGQNTEAFF

J gene: TRBJ2-7
V gene: TRBV2
CDR3 protein: CASTTAAGNTYEQYF

J gene: TRBJ1-2
V gene: TRBV6-1
CDR3 protein: CASSEAMGQGPYGYTF

J gene: TRBJ2-7
V gene: TRBV4-1
CDR3 protein: CASTTTTGEEQYF

J gene: TRBJ2-1
V gene: TRBV5-6
CDR3 protein: CASSAKLAGGPYNEQFF

J gene: TRBJ2-1
V gene: TRBV2
CDR3 protein: CASSDGLAAGNEQFF

J gene: TRBJ2-7
V gene: TRBV7-9
CDR3 protein: CASSFWELGEQYF

J gene: TRBJ1-5
V gene: TRBV4-2
CDR3 protein: CASSQGTDQPQHF

J gene: TRBJ1-4
V gene: TRBV5-1
CDR3 protein: CASREATNEKLFF

J gene: TRBJ1-4
V gene: TRBV9
CDR3 protein: CASSGSTGFGEKLFF

J gene: TRBJ1-2
V gene: TRBV4-2
CDR3 protein: CASSQANYGYTF

J gene: TRBJ1-2
V gene: TRBV30
CDR3 protein: CAWSRDSEYGYTF

J gene: TRBJ1-5
V gene: TRBV5-1
CDR3 protein: CASSRDRVSSNQPQHF

J gene: TRBJ1-1
V gene: TRBV6-6
CDR3 protein: CASSWGTLNTEAFF

J gene: TRBJ2-4
V gene: TRBV6-1
CDR3 protein: CASSEAGQGAPGYF

J gene: TRBJ1-2
V gene: TRBV28
CDR3 protein: CASSGDSSANYGYTF

J gene: TRBJ1-2
V gene: TRBV7-2
CDR3 protein: CASSLGIRELYGYTF

J gene: TRBJ1-3
V gene: TRBV6-5
CDR3 protein: CASSYSGSGNTIYF

J gene: TRBJ2-2
V gene: TRBV5-4
CDR3 protein: CASSSVRGENTGELFF

J gene: TRBJ2-2
V gene: TRBV27
CDR3 protein: CASSLLLAGVDTGELFF

J gene: TRBJ2-7
V gene: TRBV5-6
CDR3 protein: CASSYRAYEQYF

J gene: TRBJ2-5
V gene: TRBV7-8
CDR3 protein: CASSFRTGRETQYF

J gene: TRBJ2-7
V gene: TRBV4-1
CDR3 protein: CASTPGTGDPYEQYF

J gene: TRBJ2-3
V gene: TRBV27
CDR3 protein: CASSYASGISTDTQYF

J gene: TRBJ2-7
V gene: TRBV9
CDR3 protein: CASSVGGVSYEQYF

J gene: TRBJ2-2
V gene: TRBV5-1
CDR3 protein: CASNEGSGTGELFF

J gene: TRBJ2-2
V gene: TRBV5-1
CDR3 protein: CASAGVNTGELFF

J gene: TRBJ2-7
V gene: TRBV2
CDR3 protein: CASTTTGVSYEQYF

J gene: TRBJ2-1
V gene: TRBV25-1
CDR3 protein: CASREGAGDEQFF

J gene: TRBJ2-7
V gene: TRBV9
CDR3 protein: CASSVGWTGTYEQYF

J gene: TRBJ1-5
V gene: TRBV19
CDR3 protein: CASSTGTPNQPQHF

J gene: TRBJ1-1
V gene: TRBV28
CDR3 protein: CASSLRGGNTEAFF

J gene: TRBJ1-4
V gene: TRBV4-2
CDR3 protein: CASSLERGINEKLFF

J gene: TRBJ2-5
V gene: TRBV19
CDR3 protein: CASSIQYQETQYF

J gene: TRBJ1-5
V gene: TRBV4-1
CDR3 protein: CASSQVVQSNQPQHF

J gene: TRBJ1-1
V gene: TRBV11-2
CDR3 protein: CASSLGISSTGAFF

J gene: TRBJ1-4
V gene: TRBV4-1
CDR3 protein: CASSQPTEINEKLFF

J gene: TRBJ2-7
V gene: TRBV5-1
CDR3 protein: CASRQAGTAFYEQYF

J gene: TRBJ1-4
V gene: TRBV28
CDR3 protein: CASSPLKGRIVATNEKLFF

J gene: TRBJ2-7
V gene: TRBV5-6
CDR3 protein: CASSNVRDRVAYEQYF

J gene: TRBJ1-2
V gene: TRBV7-9
CDR3 protein: CASSDLDSQDGYTF

J gene: TRBJ2-3
V gene: TRBV9
CDR3 protein: CASSPEAGGTDTQYF

J gene: TRBJ1-1
V gene: TRBV19
CDR3 protein: CASSIKRFTEAFF

J gene: TRBJ2-1
V gene: TRBV19
CDR3 protein: CASSMGSSGRLGDEQFF

J gene: TRBJ2-7
V gene: TRBV29-1
CDR3 protein: CSVVAGSSYEQYF

J gene: TRBJ2-3
V gene: TRBV6-1
CDR3 protein: CASSIGVTQYF

J gene: TRBJ2-3
V gene: TRBV5-1
CDR3 protein: CASSSDPRQITDTQYF

J gene: TRBJ1-5
V gene: TRBV28
CDR3 protein: CASSLAGNGNQPQHF

J gene: TRBJ2-1
V gene: TRBV5-1
CDR3 protein: CASPHTLAGEDEQFF

J gene: TRBJ2-7
V gene: TRBV7-8
CDR3 protein: CASSLAVGLAGYEQYF

J gene: TRBJ2-2
V gene: TRBV5-1
CDR3 protein: CASSLERAAGELFF

J gene: TRBJ2-7
V gene: TRBV6-5
CDR3 protein: CASTGPYNEQYF

J gene: TRBJ2-7
V gene: TRBV6-1
CDR3 protein: CASTNAGRVYEQYF